This T cell receptor beta chain was recorded in a study of shared clonotypes between healthy human individuals. Some 100 million PBMCs went into genomic DNA for unsorted samples. V was pared by 4 bases and J by 4 bases, with 9 bases of the junction left unmatched. The CDR3 contains 16 residues. Germline CDR1 reads SGHRS; CDR2 reads YFSETQ. The method was immunoSEQ multiplex PCR; TCRdb's version includes in-frame clones alone and lacks a portion of them. Counted here are about 510,000 clones, roughly 78% occurring once; the ten biggest clones make up 10% to 15%. This sequence joins TRBV5-1 and TRBJ2-2; TRBD1 agrees at 8 bases. The sequenced sample consisted of PBMCs. This clonotype was obtained from a woman in her thirties or forties in good health. Some clones in this sample may be carry-over from other donors' samples. CDR3 nucleotide sequence: TGCGCCAGCAGCGCCCGACAGGGGTTCGGCACCGGGGAGCTGTTTTTT. The encoded protein is CASSARQGFGTGELFF.